The 5 T cell receptor beta chains below were found in one sample sequenced in a study of blood T cells in healthy people across ages. Using a J-beta primer mix together with a sample-barcoded 5' primer, a second PCR was run for roughly 7 to 12 cycles. TCRdb reprocessed the 5' RACE reads with MiXCR, giving one entry per CDR3 protein. The table records some 320,000 distinct CDR3 sequences, roughly 26% of them present only once. The material sequenced was blood. The receptor source for this set is a woman in her 70s in good health.

The chain has TRBV28 and TRBJ2-1; 10 nucleotides line up with TRBD1. The V gene end was trimmed by 0 bases and the J gene end by 4 bases; junction bases not matched to a gene: 12. This CDR3 has 19 amino acids. CDR1 is MDHEN and CDR2 is SYDVKM in the germline V gene. The CDR3 loop reads CASSLWGTGEMYSYNEQFF. CDR3 coding DNA: TGTGCCAGCAGTTTATGGGGGACAGGGGAAATGTATTCGTACAATGAGCAGTTCTTC.

This clonotype was detected ten times or more. This chain connects TRBV9 to TRBJ1-1; D remains unclear. The CDR3 runs 15 residues. V lost 4 bases and J 1 base, leaving 14 bases between the germline ends. The germline V gene has CDR1 SGDLS and CDR2 YYNGEE. The CDR3 nucleotides are TGTGCCAGCAGCCCCCGAAGTGTTGCGAACACTGAAGCTTTCTTT. It codes for CASSPRSVANTEAFF.

This clonotype has just a few counts. The chain is built from TRBV3-1 and TRBJ2-3, with 9 bases fitting TRBD2. Germline assignment: CDR1 LGHDT and CDR2 YNNKEL (reference sequence). CDR3 size: 15 residues. With V trimmed by 4 bases and J by 1 base, 3 bases remained unmatched. The CDR3 loop reads CASSLRTSGTDTQYF. The CDR3 nucleotides read TGTGCCAGCAGCCTTCGGACTAGCGGCACAGATACGCAGTATTTT.

The rearrangement links TRBV4-2 to TRBJ2-5; 14 positions match TRBD2. With V trimmed by 4 bases and J by 4 bases, 11 bases remained unmatched. The CDR3 contains 18 residues. CDR1 and CDR2 from the germline V gene are LGHNA and YNFKEQ. CDR3 protein: CASSPGGTSGRVGETQYF. The CDR3 nucleotides read TGTGCCAGCAGCCCTGGTGGGACTAGCGGGAGAGTAGGAGAGACCCAGTACTTC.

In this sample, this clonotype turned up a few times. V and J are TRBV20-1 and TRBJ2-5; TRBD1 matches at 7 bases. The germline CDR1 and CDR2 sequences are DFQATT and SNEGSKA (reference sequence). V gave up 1 base and J gave up 5 bases; unmatched junction bases: 10. The CDR3 sequence is 15 residues long. This chain's CDR3 is CSARGTGDSVETQYF. The CDR3 bases are TGCAGTGCTAGAGGGACAGGCGACTCAGTCGAGACCCAGTACTTC.